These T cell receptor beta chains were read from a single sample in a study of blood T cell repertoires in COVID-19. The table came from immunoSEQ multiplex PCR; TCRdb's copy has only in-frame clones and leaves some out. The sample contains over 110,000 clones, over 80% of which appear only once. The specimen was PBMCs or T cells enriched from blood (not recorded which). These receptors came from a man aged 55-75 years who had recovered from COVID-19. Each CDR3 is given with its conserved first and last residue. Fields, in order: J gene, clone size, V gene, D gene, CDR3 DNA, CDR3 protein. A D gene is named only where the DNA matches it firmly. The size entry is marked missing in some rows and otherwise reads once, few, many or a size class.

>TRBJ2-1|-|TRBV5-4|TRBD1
TGTGCCAGCAGCGGAACGGACAGGGCGAATGAGCAGTTCTTC
CASSGTDRANEQFF
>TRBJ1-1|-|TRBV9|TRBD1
TGTGCCAGCAGCTTGACAGGACAGGGGGTAACTGAAGCTTTCTTT
CASSLTGQGVTEAFF
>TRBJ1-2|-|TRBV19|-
TGTGCCAGTAGTATCCGAAGCGTAAATGCATATGGCTACACCTTC
CASSIRSVNAYGYTF
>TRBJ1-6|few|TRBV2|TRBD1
TGTGCCCTCGGGACGACAGGGGTGGGCTCACCCCTCCACTTT
CALGTTGVGSPLHF
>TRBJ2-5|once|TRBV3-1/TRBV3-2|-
TGTGCCAGCAGCCACCGGGAAGAGACCCAGTACTTC
CASSHREETQYF
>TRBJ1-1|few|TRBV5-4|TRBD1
TGTGCCAGCAGCCCCCCCGGGACAGGGGCCCCTGAAGCTTTCTTT
CASSPPGTGAPEAFF
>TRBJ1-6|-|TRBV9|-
TGTGCCAGCAGCGCCCAGGGGACCTATAATTCACCCCTCCACTTT
CASSAQGTYNSPLHF
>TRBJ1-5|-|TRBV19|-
TGTGCCAGTAACCCCGGCGGAGACAATCAGCCCCAGCATTTT
CASNPGGDNQPQHF
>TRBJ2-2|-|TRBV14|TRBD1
TGTGCCAGCAGCCCGGGACAGATCACCGGGGAGCTGTTTTTT
CASSPGQITGELFF
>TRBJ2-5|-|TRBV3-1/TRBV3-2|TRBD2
TGTGCCAGCAGCCAAGAGGGAGCACTAGCGGGGGGAGAGACCCAGTACTTC
CASSQEGALAGGETQYF
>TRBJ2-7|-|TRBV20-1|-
TGCAGTGCTTTCACAGGGTACGAGCAGTACTTC
CSAFTGYEQYF
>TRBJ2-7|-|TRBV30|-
TGTGCCGGGACACAGGGGGGGATAGGCGAGCAGTACTTC
CAGTQGGIGEQYF
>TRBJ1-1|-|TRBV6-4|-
TGTGCCAGCAGAATCCGGGAGAACACTGAAGCTTTCTTT
CASRIRENTEAFF
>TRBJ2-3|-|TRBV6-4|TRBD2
TGTGCCAGCAGTCTAGCGGGGGGGCCCACAGATACGCAGTATTTT
CASSLAGGPTDTQYF
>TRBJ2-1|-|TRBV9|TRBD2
TGTGCCAGCAGCGTAGGCTCTAGCGGAGGGGACAATGAGCAGTTCTTC
CASSVGSSGGDNEQFF
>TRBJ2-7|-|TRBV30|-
TGTGCCTGGAATCCGGGAGTGATCTCCTACGAGCAGTACTTC
CAWNPGVISYEQYF
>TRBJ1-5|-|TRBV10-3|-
TGTGCCATCAGTGAGCCGACAAATAGCAATCAGCCCCAGCATTTT
CAISEPTNSNQPQHF
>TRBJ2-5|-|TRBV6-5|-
TGTGCCAGCAGTTACAGGAGGATAGCAAAGACCCAGTACTTC
CASSYRRIAKTQYF
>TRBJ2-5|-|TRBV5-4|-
TGTGCCAGCAGCCAGGCGGGCCGCCTCCAAGAGACCCAGTACTTC
CASSQAGRLQETQYF
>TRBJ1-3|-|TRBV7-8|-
TGTGCCAGCAGCCCCATTGCGGGGAATGGAAACACCATATATTTT
CASSPIAGNGNTIYF
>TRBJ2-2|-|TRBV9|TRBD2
TGTGCCAGCAGCCAGGGACTAGCGGGAGGGGTCGGGGAGCTGTTTTTT
CASSQGLAGGVGELFF
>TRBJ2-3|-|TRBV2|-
TGTGCCAGCTTGGCCAGAGGGATAGATACGCAGTATTTT
CASLARGIDTQYF
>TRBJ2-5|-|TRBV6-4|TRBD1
TGTGCCAGGCTCATTATCGGGACAGGACCCCTCCGGGAGACCCAGTACTTC
CARLIIGTGPLRETQYF